Shown below are 20 T cell receptor beta chains from a single sample sequenced in a study of blood T cell repertoires in COVID-19. The data were produced by immunoSEQ multiplex PCR, yet TCRdb's version contains in-frame clones alone and is incomplete. The data contain around 250,000 clones, roughly 84% of them singletons. The sequencing sample was made of PBMCs or T cells enriched from blood (not recorded which). The origin of the receptors is a woman in her fifties or sixties who had been exposed to COVID-19.

This chain uses TRBV28 with TRBJ1-5; D remains unclear. Germline V gene data show CDR1 as MDHEN and CDR2 as SYDVKM. The CDR3 is 12 residues long. Trimming took 1 base from V and 5 from J, leaving 3 bases between them. DNA of the CDR3: TGTGCCAGCAGTTTATCATATCAGCCCCAGCATTTT. This gives the protein CASSLSYQPQHF.

This chain uses TRBV18 with TRBJ2-5; D might be TRBD1 (5 bases). Germline-derived CDR1 and CDR2 are KGHSH and LQKENI. V lost 4 bases, J lost 3 bases, and 9 bases lay in between. The CDR3 runs to 13 residues. In nucleotides, the CDR3 is TGTGCCAGCTCACGGTCCAGGGAAGAGACCCAGTACTTC. Encoded protein: CASSRSREETQYF.

For the CDR3, the DNA is TGTGCCAGCAGTTTACCCACAGGGAGAGCTTTCTTT. Residues: CASSLPTGRAFF. This chain joins TRBV28 and TRBJ1-1; D is possibly TRBD1 (6 bases). The CDR3 has 12 amino acids. V was clipped by 2 bases and J by 10 bases, with 11 bases between them. Germline loops: CDR1 MDHEN, CDR2 SYDVKM.

The rearrangement links TRBV5-1 to TRBJ1-2; the D is unclear. Germline V gives CDR1 SGHRS, CDR2 YFSETQ. The CDR3 contains 13 residues. Between the trimmed V and J ends, which lost 0 bases and 5 bases, there was a span of 8 bases. CDR3 in DNA: TGCGCCAGCAGCTTGGATCCCAATTATGGCTACACCTTC. It specifies CASSLDPNYGYTF.

The V and J genes are TRBV4-3 and TRBJ1-6; D might be TRBD1 (5 bases). Germline CDR1 reads LGHNA; CDR2 reads YSLEER. Trimming stripped 0 bases from V and 13 bases from J, with 13 bases between. There are 14 residues in the CDR3. The DNA for the CDR3 is TGCGCCAGCAGCCAAGATCGCGGACAATGGCCCCTCCACTTT. Translating it yields CASSQDRGQWPLHF.

V gene TRBV15 combines with J gene TRBJ2-5; D is possibly TRBD2 (7 bases). Trimming left V 8 bases short and J 4 bases short, with 17 bases between. The CDR3 covers 14 residues. Germline lookup yields CDR1 LNHNV and CDR2 YYDKDF (reference sequence). The chain's CDR3 is CATLSPRGAETQYF. The CDR3 region has the DNA TGTGCCACCCTCTCCCCCCGGGGGGCAGAGACCCAGTACTTC. Variable domain in full (rest from reference TRBV15 and TRBJ2-5): DAMVIQNPRYQVTQFGKPVTLSCSQTLNHNVMYWYQQKSSQAPKLLFHYYDKDFNNEADTPDNFQSRRPNTSFCFLDIRSPGLGDTAMYLCATLSPRGAETQYFGPGTRLLVL.

V gene TRBV29-1 combines with J gene TRBJ1-1, with 9 bases aligning to TRBD1. The CDR3 sequence is 15 residues long. Germline CDR1 SQVTM, CDR2 ANQGSEA. Trimming removed 5 bases from V and 4 bases from J; junction bases left unmatched: 11. CDR3 region: CSVTQGALPGTEAFF. Written as DNA, the CDR3 is TGCAGCGTTACACAGGGGGCCCTTCCCGGCACTGAAGCTTTCTTT.

There are a few counts of this clone. The chain is built from TRBV5-5 and TRBJ2-3, with no clear D. V shed 0 bases and J shed 4 bases, with 9 bases lying between them. This CDR3 contains 14 residues. The germline V gene encodes CDR1 SGHKS and CDR2 YYEKEE (reference sequence). CDR3 sequence (DNA): TGTGCCAGCAGCTTGGGGTCGGGTCCAGATACGCAGTATTTT. Translated, it gives CASSLGSGPDTQYF.

The chain employs TRBV9 and TRBJ1-2; 7 bases agree with TRBD1. V lost 1 base, J lost 8 bases, and 11 bases stayed unmatched. The CDR3 is 15 residues long. CDR1 and CDR2 (germline): SGDLS, YYNGEE. The CDR3 spells CASSVLVEGAAGYTF. The CDR3 DNA follows: TGTGCCAGCAGCGTACTCGTGGAGGGGGCTGCCGGCTACACCTTC.

The rearrangement uses TRBV7-9 and TRBJ1-4; D remains ambiguous. This CDR3 is built from 16 residues. V shed 1 base and J shed 0 bases, with 9 bases lying between them. Per the germline V gene, CDR1 is SEHNR and CDR2 is FQNEAQ (reference sequence). The CDR3 DNA reads as TGTGCCAGCAGCTTAGGAGGGTTTGCAACTAATGAAAAACTGTTTTTT. It is translated as CASSLGGFATNEKLFF.

The chain combines TRBV4-1 with TRBJ2-7; 8 bases are shared with TRBD1. Losses at the gene ends were 5 bases for V and 0 bases for J; bases not matched to a gene: 18. The CDR3 is 19 residues long. CDR1 and CDR2 (germline): MGHRA, YSYEKL. DNA of the CDR3: TGCGCCAGCAGCACAAGGGGGGCCAGGGGGCTGATTAGCTCCTACGAGCAGTACTTC. Translation: CASSTRGARGLISSYEQYF.

This chain links TRBV19 with TRBJ2-7; TRBD1 agrees at 10 bases. V lost 4 bases to trimming and J lost 5 bases; unmatched junction nucleotides: 11. The CDR3 extends over 16 amino acids. Germline CDR1 LNHDA, CDR2 SQIVND (reference sequence). CDR3 in amino acids: CASSTRQGARQNEQYF. Here the CDR3 DNA reads TGTGCCAGTAGTACAAGACAGGGGGCAAGACAAAACGAGCAGTACTTC.

This clone was seen only a few times. This rearrangement joins TRBV10-2 to TRBJ1-1, with 10 bases aligning to TRBD1. Trimming took 6 bases from V and 5 from J; bases not matched to a gene: 9. This CDR3 contains 15 residues. Germline-derived CDR1 and CDR2 are WSHSY and SAAADI. The CDR3 loop reads CASSLGGTGETEAFF. In DNA form, the CDR3 reads TGCGCCAGCAGCTTAGGCGGGACAGGGGAGACTGAAGCTTTCTTT.

This clone was seen once. The chain is built from TRBV2 and TRBJ2-3, with D perhaps matching TRBD2 (6 bases). Germline CDR1 SNHLY, CDR2 FYNNEI. The V end lost 6 bases, the J end lost 10 bases, and 17 bases lay between the germline ends. The CDR3 length is 13 residues. CDR3 DNA: TGTGCCAGCAGACCCCACGGGGGTAAGGCGCAGTATTTT. It is translated as CASRPHGGKAQYF.

V gene TRBV6-2 or TRBV6-3 combines with J gene TRBJ2-1; the match to TRBD1 covers 7 bases. V lost 6 bases and J lost 8; bases outside the gene matches: 7. This CDR3 has 13 amino acids. Germline assignment: CDR1 MNHEY and CDR2 SVGEGT. The CDR3, as DNA: TGTGCCAGCAGCCTAACAGGGGAGCATGAGCAGTTCTTC. Amino acids: CASSLTGEHEQFF.

This chain connects TRBV4-3 to TRBJ2-2; the D is unclear. The CDR3 runs to 13 residues. V was pared by 2 bases and J by 7 bases, with 8 bases between. Germline V gene data show CDR1 as LGHNA and CDR2 as YSLEER. The CDR3 bases are TGCGCCAGCAGCCAACTGACTGGCGGGGAGCTGTTTTTT. It codes for CASSQLTGGELFF.

With respect to this clone: Within the sample, other DNA sequences also encode this same CDR3. This rearrangement joins TRBV18 to TRBJ1-1; 10 bases agree with TRBD1. Germline V CDR1 and CDR2: KGHSH, LQKENI. The V gene end was trimmed by 6 bases and the J gene end by 0 bases; junction bases not matched to a gene: 7. The CDR3 consists of 16 residues. This CDR3 reads CASSRGTGEMNTEAFF. For the CDR3, the DNA is TGTGCCAGCTCGCGTGGGACAGGGGAAATGAACACTGAAGCTTTCTTT.

This clone was observed a single time. V usage is TRBV28 and J usage is TRBJ1-1; TRBD1 is a possible D gene (5 bases). The CDR3 consists of 14 residues. Germline CDR1 and CDR2: MDHEN and SYDVKM. V was shortened by 3 bases and J by 4 bases, with 12 bases between the two germline ends. The CDR3 spells CASSLRGGRTEAFF. DNA for the CDR3: TGTGCCAGCAGTTTGAGGGGAGGGCGCACTGAAGCTTTCTTT.

The chain carries TRBV27 and TRBJ1-2; D might be TRBD1 (5 bases). This CDR3 spans 15 amino acids. The V and J ends lost 2 bases and 3 bases respectively, with 13 bases between them. The V gene's germline CDR1 is MNHEY and CDR2 SMNVEV (reference sequence). This CDR3 reads CASSLTSIGDYGYTF. The CDR3 region has the DNA TGTGCCAGCAGTTTAACGTCTATAGGGGACTATGGCTACACCTTC.

V is TRBV15 and J is TRBJ1-3; D ambiguous. This CDR3 contains 16 residues. The V gene's germline CDR1 is LNHNV and CDR2 YYDKDF (reference sequence). Trimming stripped 1 base from V and 2 bases from J, with 12 bases between. CDR3 bases: TGTGCCACCAGCAGAGGGGCAGTAGGTCCTGGAAACACCATATATTTT. The encoded protein is CATSRGAVGPGNTIYF. Combining the CDR3 with reference TRBV15 and TRBJ1-3 gives the whole variable domain DAMVIQNPRYQVTQFGKPVTLSCSQTLNHNVMYWYQQKSSQAPKLLFHYYDKDFNNEADTPDNFQSRRPNTSFCFLDIRSPGLGDTAMYLCATSRGAVGPGNTIYFGEGSWLTVV.